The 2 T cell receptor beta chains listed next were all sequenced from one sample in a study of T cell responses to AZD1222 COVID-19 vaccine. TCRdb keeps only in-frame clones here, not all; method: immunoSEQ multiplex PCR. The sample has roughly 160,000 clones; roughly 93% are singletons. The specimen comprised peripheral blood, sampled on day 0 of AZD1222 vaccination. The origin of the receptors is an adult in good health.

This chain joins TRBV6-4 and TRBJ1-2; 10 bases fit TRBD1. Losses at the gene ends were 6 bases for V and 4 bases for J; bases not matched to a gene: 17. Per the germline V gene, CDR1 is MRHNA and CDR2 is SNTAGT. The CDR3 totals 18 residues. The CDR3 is CASSPRSGQGRSGYGYTF. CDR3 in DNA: TGTGCCAGCAGCCCAAGATCGGGACAGGGGAGAAGTGGCTATGGCTACACCTTC.

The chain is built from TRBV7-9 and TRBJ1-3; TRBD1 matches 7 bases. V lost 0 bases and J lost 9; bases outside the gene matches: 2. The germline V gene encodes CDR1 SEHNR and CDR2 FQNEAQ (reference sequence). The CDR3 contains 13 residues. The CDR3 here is CASSLAEGATIYF. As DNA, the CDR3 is TGTGCCAGCAGCTTAGCGGAGGGGGCCACCATATATTTT.